The sequence of this T cell receptor (beta chain) was determined in a study of T cell changes during pregnancy in multiple sclerosis. The CDR3 has 15 residues. Germline V gene lookup returns CDR1 SEHNR and CDR2 FQNEAQ (reference sequence). With V trimmed by 6 bases and J by 4 bases, 7 bases remained unmatched. Sequencing used immunoSEQ multiplex PCR; TCRdb keeps in-frame clones, though not all of them. The data show around 70,000 clones, roughly 89% seen once. Material: peripheral blood, obtained in the second trimester of pregnancy. This chain uses TRBV7-9 with TRBJ1-3; 9 bases map to TRBD1. This TCR came from a female donor with multiple sclerosis, enrolled in a pregnancy study. CDR3 loop: CASREDRGRGNTIYF. The CDR3, as DNA: TGTGCCAGCAGAGAAGACAGGGGGAGAGGAAACACCATATATTTT.